Following are 21 T cell receptor beta chains from one sample sequenced in a study of blood T cells in healthy people across ages. A sample-barcoded 5' primer and a J-beta primer mix were used in a second PCR of about 7 to 12 cycles. TCRdb called the 5' RACE reads again in MiXCR, with one record for every CDR3 protein. The sample consists of 650,000 to 1,000,000 distinct CDR3 sequences, roughly 40% of them appearing once. Sequencing was done on a sample of blood. The receptors stem from a man between 18 and 35 years old in good health.

CDR3 sequence: CASSFARRPVETQYF. The CDR3 bases are TGTGCCAGCAGCTTTGCAAGGAGACCCGTGGAGACCCAGTACTTC. This chain links TRBV12-3 or TRBV12-4 with TRBJ2-5; no clear D. V lost 6 bases and J 5 bases, leaving 19 bases between the germline ends. CDR3 length: 15 residues.

Notes on this clonotype: A much more abundant neighbour one base away suggests this may be a read error. The chain links TRBV7-8 to TRBJ2-4; D perhaps matches TRBD2 (6 bases). CDR3 length: 17 residues. Trimming took off 7 bases at V and 3 bases at J, with 22 bases between the two ends. Germline V gene lookup returns CDR1 SGHVS and CDR2 FQNEAQ. CDR3 amino acids: CASTNQEGFWGKNIQYF. The CDR3 region has the DNA TGTGCCAGCACCAACCAGGAGGGTTTCTGGGGCAAAAACATTCAGTACTTC.

The genes are TRBV7-3 and TRBJ1-1; no reliable D call. Germline lookup yields CDR1 SGHTA and CDR2 FQGTGA. This CDR3 has 14 residues. V shed 4 bases and J shed 1 base, with 10 bases lying between them. The CDR3 region is CASSSDGGNTEAFF. The CDR3 nucleotides are TGTGCCAGCAGCTCCGACGGTGGGAACACTGAAGCTTTCTTT.

This clonotype was counted at least ten times. The chain joins TRBV20-1 to TRBJ1-2; D call uncertain. Germline-derived CDR1 and CDR2 are DFQATT and SNEGSKA (reference sequence). Trimming took off 5 bases at V and 3 bases at J, with 7 bases between the two ends. This CDR3 contains 11 residues. In nucleotides, the CDR3 is TGCAGTGCTGAGGTTTACTATGGCTACACCTTC. Amino acid sequence: CSAEVYYGYTF.

This clonotype came up many times. This rearrangement joins TRBV20-1 to TRBJ2-1; D might be TRBD2 (5 bases). The V end was cut by 6 bases, the J end by 5 bases, with 14 bases between. The germline CDR1 and CDR2 sequences are DFQATT and SNEGSKA (reference sequence). This CDR3 has 13 amino acids. CDR3 coding DNA: TGCAGTGCCCAACGCGGGCAGAACAATGAGCAGTTCTTC. This gives the protein CSAQRGQNNEQFF.

The sample holds a few counts of this clonotype. The V call is TRBV2, the J call TRBJ2-2; tentative D call: TRBD1 (5 bases). The CDR3 has 14 residues. Trimming stripped 3 bases from V and 3 bases from J, with 8 bases between. Germline assignment: CDR1 SNHLY and CDR2 FYNNEI. CDR3 in amino acids: CASSDNRHTGELFF. Here the CDR3 DNA reads TGTGCCAGCAGTGATAACAGGCACACCGGGGAGCTGTTTTTT.

This clonotype was recorded a few times. This chain uses TRBV6-6 with TRBJ2-1; D perhaps matches TRBD2 (6 bases). Trimming stripped 5 bases from V and 5 bases from J, with 13 bases between. The CDR3 is made up of 14 amino acids. The germline V gene encodes CDR1 MNHNY and CDR2 SVGAGI (reference sequence). The CDR3 DNA sequence: TGTGCCAGCAGTCGGGGGACCCAGAACAATGAGCAGTTCTTC. Translating gives CASSRGTQNNEQFF.

The rearrangement links TRBV4-1 to TRBJ1-5; D is unresolved. V lost 4 bases and J 0 bases, leaving 16 bases between the germline ends. The germline V gene has CDR1 MGHRA and CDR2 YSYEKL. CDR3 length equals 17 residues. CDR3 protein: CASSPQRSGYSNQPQHF. The DNA for the CDR3 is TGCGCCAGCAGCCCGCAGCGCAGCGGCTATAGCAATCAGCCCCAGCATTTT.

The chain's CDR3 is CASSPGASGVLSAQYF. Here the CDR3 DNA reads TGTGCCAGCAGTCCCGGGGCTAGCGGGGTCTTAAGTGCGCAGTATTTT. This rearrangement joins TRBV7-3 to TRBJ2-3; TRBD2 aligns across 9 bases. V lost 6 bases to trimming and J lost 10 bases; unmatched junction nucleotides: 17. CDR1 is SGHTA and CDR2 is FQGTGA in the germline V gene. The CDR3 runs to 16 residues. Full variable domain (rest looked up from reference TRBV7-3 and TRBJ2-3): GAGVSQTPSNKVTEKGKYVELRCDPISGHTALYWYRQSLGQGPEFLIYFQGTGAADDSGLPNDRFFAVRPEGSVSTLKIQRTERGDSAVYLCASSPGASGVLSAQYFGPGTRLTVL.

The J gene is TRBJ1-1, the V gene TRBV7-2; 8 bases match TRBD1. CDR3 length equals 14 residues. After removal of 6 bases from V and 3 bases from J, the junction contained 6 bases not matched to a gene. Looked up from germline, CDR1 is SGHTA and CDR2 is FQGNSA. CDR3 sequence reads: CASSRTGIDTEAFF. CDR3 bases: TGTGCCAGCAGTCGGACAGGGATCGACACTGAAGCTTTCTTT. The variable domain in full, completed from reference TRBV7-2 and TRBJ1-1, reads GAGVSQSPSNKVTEKGKDVELRCDPISGHTALYWYRQSLGQGLEFLIYFQGNSAPDKSGLPSDRFSAERTGGSVSTLTIQRTQQEDSAVYLCASSRTGIDTEAFFGQGTRLTVV.

Regarding this clonotype: A much larger clone differs by one base, so this may be a read error. The chain combines TRBV7-9 with TRBJ2-7; TRBD1 matches at 9 bases. CDR1 SEHNR and CDR2 FQNEAQ come from the germline V gene (reference sequence). CDR3 length equals 16 residues. V shed 4 bases, J shed 0 bases, and the junction held 7 bases outside the gene matches. CDR3 in amino acids: CASSSSGTGSSYEQYF. The CDR3 DNA is TGTGCCAGCAGCTCATCCGGGACAGGGAGCTCCTACGAGCAGTACTTC.

This clonotype was seen a few times. This CDR3 is CASSLGPTSDEKLFF. DNA for the CDR3: TGTGCCAGCAGTTTGGGACCCACATCAGATGAAAAACTGTTTTTT. The gene calls are TRBV12-3 or TRBV12-4 and TRBJ1-4; perhaps TRBD1 as D (5 bases). Deletions cut 3 bases from V and 6 bases from J, with 14 bases between. The CDR3 is made up of 15 amino acids.

This clonotype was seen more than once but under ten times. The V gene is TRBV7-9, the J gene TRBJ1-1; D uncertain. Trimming shortened V by 8 bases and J by 6 bases, and 19 bases separated the two germline ends. The CDR3 totals 14 residues. The germline CDR1 and CDR2 sequences are SEHNR and FQNEAQ (reference sequence). CDR3 in amino acids: CASGTDRGRPEAFF. CDR3 nucleotides: TGTGCCAGCGGTACAGATCGTGGGAGGCCTGAAGCTTTCTTT.

This clonotype was counted a few times. The chain employs TRBV20-1 and TRBJ2-5, with D possibly being TRBD1 (5 bases). Germline V gives CDR1 DFQATT, CDR2 SNEGSKA (reference sequence). The CDR3 spans 12 residues. With 6 bases removed from V and 2 bases from J, the gap between germline ends came to 10 bases. CDR3 protein: CSAKTEQETQYF. Here the CDR3 DNA reads TGCAGTGCCAAGACAGAGCAAGAGACCCAGTACTTC.

With respect to this clonotype: Compared with germline, one end of the junction differs, possibly owing to a read error. In DNA, the CDR3 is TGTGCCAGCAGCGTAGTAGGGGGGGGCTCCTGCAATGAGCAGTTCTTC. Translated: CASSVVGGGSCNEQFF. This chain joins TRBV9 and TRBJ2-1; possibly TRBD2 for D (7 bases). This CDR3 is 16 amino acids long. Looked up from germline, CDR1 is SGDLS and CDR2 is YYNGEE.

The rearrangement joins TRBV4-3 to TRBJ2-2, with D maybe TRBD2 (5 bases). CDR1 and CDR2 from the germline V gene are LGHNA and YSLEER. Trimming stripped 2 bases from V and 4 bases from J, with 23 bases between. There are 19 residues in the CDR3. CDR3 nucleotide sequence: TGCGCCAGCAGCCAAAGAACGGTTGCCGGGGTCGGGTCCACCGGGGAGCTGTTTTTT. Its translation is CASSQRTVAGVGSTGELFF.

This clonotype occurred many times. The V gene is TRBV9, the J gene TRBJ2-3; maybe TRBD2 (5 bases). The CDR3 is made up of 16 amino acids. With 2 bases removed from V and 1 base from J, the gap between germline ends came to 14 bases. CDR1 is SGDLS, CDR2 YYNGEE, per germline. CDR3 loop: CASSVDWAAGTDTQYF. The CDR3 bases are TGTGCCAGCAGCGTGGACTGGGCAGCGGGCACAGATACGCAGTATTTT.

This clonotype was counted a few times. V is TRBV20-1 and J is TRBJ2-5; D call uncertain. The CDR3 totals 14 residues. Per germline, CDR1 DFQATT and CDR2 SNEGSKA (reference sequence). Trimming cost V 4 bases and J 1 base, with 13 bases left between them. The CDR3 DNA follows: TGCAGTGCTATAAACCGGGCTCCCCAAGAGACCCAGTACTTC. It yields the protein CSAINRAPQETQYF.

The V and J genes are TRBV6-2 or TRBV6-3 and TRBJ1-6; 7 bases agree with TRBD1. The CDR3 runs to 15 residues. J gave up 7 bases and V 6 bases, and 9 bases lay outside the gene matches. CDR1 is MNHEY, CDR2 SVGEGT, per germline. The CDR3 DNA sequence: TGTGCCAGCAGCCGCGGGACAGCACCGAATTCACCCCTCCACTTT. It translates to CASSRGTAPNSPLHF.

This clonotype was seen many times. The rearrangement links TRBV6-6 to TRBJ1-4, with 9 bases identical to TRBD1. V was pared by 2 bases and J by 8 bases, with 12 bases of the junction left unmatched. This CDR3 region has 17 residues. Germline V gives CDR1 MNHNY, CDR2 SVGAGI (reference sequence). CDR3 DNA: TGTGCCAGCAGTTACGCCTGGGACAGGGAGACGCAGGAAAAACTGTTTTTT. This codes for CASSYAWDRETQEKLFF.

This clonotype was recorded many times. The V and J genes are TRBV4-3 and TRBJ2-3, with TRBD1 as a possible D gene (6 bases). The CDR3 consists of 14 residues. V lost 3 bases, J lost 6 bases, and 13 bases lay in between. Germline V gene lookup returns CDR1 LGHNA and CDR2 YSLEER. Here the CDR3 reads CASSQTGGSDTQYF. DNA for the CDR3: TGCGCCAGCAGCCAGACAGGAGGTTCCGATACGCAGTATTTT.